The rows below give T cell receptor beta chains drawn from one sample of a study of early T cells in non-severe SARS-CoV-2 infection. Each CDR3 protein is one row after TCRdb ran MiXCR on the 5' RACE reads. This table holds tens of thousands of distinct CDR3 sequences, around 11% found once. The sequenced material came from whole blood. The receptors originated from an adult who was a healthcare worker with PCR-confirmed SARS-CoV-2 infection or an uninfected control (not recorded which). Each CDR3 is given with its conserved first and last residue. D genes are given only for firm matches. Size is stated for part of the rows, as once, few or many counts, or as a class when the clone is expanded.

CDR3 length: 17
D gene: TRBD2
clone size: few
J gene: TRBJ2-4
V gene: TRBV12-3/TRBV12-4
CDR3 protein: CASSPGGLAGGKNIQYF
CDR3 DNA: TGTGCCAGCAGTCCAGGTGGACTAGCGGGAGGGAAAAACATTCAGTACTTC

CDR3 length: 15
D gene: TRBD2
clone size: many
J gene: TRBJ2-7
V gene: TRBV5-4
CDR3 protein: CASSSGLAGNYEQYF
CDR3 DNA: TGTGCCAGCAGCTCCGGACTAGCGGGAAACTACGAGCAGTACTTC

CDR3 length: 14
D gene: -
clone size: few
J gene: TRBJ2-3
V gene: TRBV5-4
CDR3 protein: CASSWGGSTDTQYF
CDR3 DNA: TGTGCCAGCAGCTGGGGGGGCTCCACAGATACGCAGTATTTT

CDR3 length: 12
D gene: TRBD2
clone size: -
J gene: TRBJ2-7
V gene: TRBV28
CDR3 protein: CASRTSAYEQYF
CDR3 DNA: TGTGCCAGCAGAACTAGCGCCTACGAGCAGTACTTC

CDR3 length: 14
D gene: -
clone size: few
J gene: TRBJ2-1
V gene: TRBV14
CDR3 protein: CASSQMSSYNEQFF
CDR3 DNA: TGTGCCAGCAGCCAAATGAGCTCCTACAATGAGCAGTTCTTC

CDR3 length: 12
D gene: -
clone size: -
J gene: TRBJ1-1
V gene: TRBV28
CDR3 protein: CASSPSRSEAFF
CDR3 DNA: TGTGCCAGCAGTCCCAGCCGGAGTGAAGCTTTCTTT

CDR3 length: 12
D gene: TRBD2
clone size: -
J gene: TRBJ2-4
V gene: TRBV2
CDR3 protein: CAGAGDSDIQYF
CDR3 DNA: TGTGCCGGTGCGGGGGACTCTGACATTCAGTACTTC

CDR3 length: 14
D gene: -
clone size: -
J gene: TRBJ1-6
V gene: TRBV7-8
CDR3 protein: CATKPGSYNSPLHF
CDR3 DNA: TGTGCCACCAAGCCGGGTTCCTATAATTCACCCCTCCACTTT

CDR3 length: 13
D gene: -
clone size: -
J gene: TRBJ1-1
V gene: TRBV7-9
CDR3 protein: CASSLRLITEAFF
CDR3 DNA: TGTGCCAGCAGCTTAAGACTGATCACTGAAGCTTTCTTT

CDR3 length: 17
D gene: -
clone size: many
J gene: TRBJ1-5
V gene: TRBV4-1
CDR3 protein: CASSQNPAGTSNQPQHF
CDR3 DNA: TGCGCCAGCAGCCAAAATCCCGCGGGAACTAGCAATCAGCCCCAGCATTTT

CDR3 length: 12
D gene: TRBD1
clone size: -
J gene: TRBJ2-4
V gene: TRBV29-1
CDR3 protein: CSGFLQGSIQYF
CDR3 DNA: TGCAGCGGATTCTTACAGGGGTCCATTCAGTACTTC

CDR3 length: 15
D gene: -
clone size: many
J gene: TRBJ2-6
V gene: TRBV5-5
CDR3 protein: CASSLQELGANVLTF
CDR3 DNA: TGTGCCAGCAGCCTCCAGGAGCTCGGGGCCAACGTCCTGACTTTC

CDR3 length: 15
D gene: TRBD2
clone size: few
J gene: TRBJ2-1
V gene: TRBV20-1
CDR3 protein: CSATDGASGRSEQFF
CDR3 DNA: TGCAGTGCTACGGATGGGGCCAGCGGGAGAAGTGAGCAGTTCTTC

CDR3 length: 14
D gene: TRBD2
clone size: many
J gene: TRBJ2-1
V gene: TRBV11-2
CDR3 protein: CASSRGSSYNEQFF
CDR3 DNA: TGTGCCAGCAGCCGCGGGAGTTCCTACAATGAGCAGTTCTTC

CDR3 length: 13
D gene: -
clone size: -
J gene: TRBJ2-7
V gene: TRBV28
CDR3 protein: CASSPSGRSEQYF
CDR3 DNA: TGTGCCAGCAGTCCCTCGGGGCGCTCCGAGCAGTACTTC

CDR3 length: 12
D gene: -
clone size: many
J gene: TRBJ2-1
V gene: TRBV2
CDR3 protein: CASSGDSALQFF
CDR3 DNA: TGTGCCAGCAGTGGGGATAGCGCATTGCAGTTCTTC

CDR3 length: 16
D gene: -
clone size: few
J gene: TRBJ2-1
V gene: TRBV6-5
CDR3 protein: CASSSLSGGSYNEQFF
CDR3 DNA: TGTGCCAGCAGTTCTCTTAGCGGAGGCTCCTACAATGAGCAGTTCTTC

CDR3 length: 15
D gene: TRBD2
clone size: few
J gene: TRBJ2-1
V gene: TRBV20-1
CDR3 protein: CSALTSGTTYNEQFF
CDR3 DNA: TGCAGTGCTTTGACTAGCGGGACCACATACAATGAGCAGTTCTTC

CDR3 length: 14
D gene: TRBD1
clone size: -
J gene: TRBJ2-5
V gene: TRBV5-1
CDR3 protein: CASSKDRAQETQYF
CDR3 DNA: TGCGCCAGCAGCAAGGACAGGGCTCAAGAGACCCAGTACTTC

CDR3 length: 11
D gene: TRBD1
clone size: many
J gene: TRBJ2-7
V gene: TRBV29-1
CDR3 protein: CSVATGGEQYF
CDR3 DNA: TGCAGCGTGGCGACAGGGGGCGAGCAGTACTTC

CDR3 length: 12
D gene: -
clone size: many
J gene: TRBJ2-1
V gene: TRBV10-3
CDR3 protein: CAISGNLDEQFF
CDR3 DNA: TGTGCCATCAGTGGGAACTTGGATGAGCAGTTCTTC

CDR3 length: 15
D gene: TRBD2
clone size: few
J gene: TRBJ2-7
V gene: TRBV28
CDR3 protein: CASALRTSGIYEQYF
CDR3 DNA: TGTGCCAGCGCATTAAGGACTAGCGGAATCTACGAGCAGTACTTC

CDR3 length: 14
D gene: -
clone size: -
J gene: TRBJ2-1
V gene: TRBV11-3
CDR3 protein: CASSLRDSPWEQFF
CDR3 DNA: TGTGCCAGCAGCTTAAGGGACTCACCATGGGAGCAGTTCTTC

CDR3 length: 15
D gene: -
clone size: -
J gene: TRBJ2-5
V gene: TRBV13
CDR3 protein: CASSSGLLNQETQYF
CDR3 DNA: TGTGCCAGCAGCTCGGGACTCCTAAACCAAGAGACCCAGTACTTC

CDR3 length: 16
D gene: TRBD2
clone size: few
J gene: TRBJ2-2
V gene: TRBV5-4
CDR3 protein: CASSRTSGRSAGELFF
CDR3 DNA: TGTGCCAGCAGCCGTACTAGCGGGAGGTCTGCCGGGGAGCTGTTTTTT

CDR3 length: 12
D gene: -
clone size: medium-sized
J gene: TRBJ2-7
V gene: TRBV28
CDR3 protein: CASSSSSYEQYF
CDR3 DNA: TGTGCCAGCAGTTCCTCCTCCTACGAGCAGTACTTC

CDR3 length: 16
D gene: TRBD2
clone size: many
J gene: TRBJ2-2
V gene: TRBV30
CDR3 protein: CAWSAPGLDVAGELFF
CDR3 DNA: TGTGCCTGGAGTGCCCCGGGACTAGACGTCGCCGGGGAGCTGTTTTTT

CDR3 length: 15
D gene: TRBD2
clone size: many
J gene: TRBJ2-1
V gene: TRBV3-1
CDR3 protein: CASSRGTSGRDEQFF
CDR3 DNA: TGTGCCAGCAGCCGGGGGACTAGCGGGAGAGACGAGCAGTTCTTC

CDR3 length: 12
D gene: -
clone size: many
J gene: TRBJ2-1
V gene: TRBV11-2
CDR3 protein: CASSLGSGPQFF
CDR3 DNA: TGTGCCAGCAGCTTAGGTAGCGGCCCGCAGTTCTTC

CDR3 length: 12
D gene: -
clone size: few
J gene: TRBJ1-1
V gene: TRBV7-6
CDR3 protein: CASSQGNTEAFF
CDR3 DNA: TGTGCCAGCAGCCAGGGGAACACTGAAGCTTTCTTT

CDR3 length: 14
D gene: TRBD2
clone size: few
J gene: TRBJ2-1
V gene: TRBV29-1
CDR3 protein: CSVVGLAGNNEQFF
CDR3 DNA: TGCAGCGTCGTGGGACTAGCGGGCAACAATGAGCAGTTCTTC

CDR3 length: 15
D gene: TRBD1
clone size: many
J gene: TRBJ2-5
V gene: TRBV29-1
CDR3 protein: CSVEGDRGYAETQYF
CDR3 DNA: TGCAGCGTTGAAGGGGACAGGGGTTACGCGGAGACCCAGTACTTC

CDR3 length: 14
D gene: -
clone size: many
J gene: TRBJ2-1
V gene: TRBV3-1
CDR3 protein: CASSQDTGYNEQFF
CDR3 DNA: TGTGCCAGCAGCCAAGATACGGGGTACAATGAGCAGTTCTTC

CDR3 length: 19
D gene: TRBD1
clone size: few
J gene: TRBJ2-4
V gene: TRBV7-2
CDR3 protein: CASSLASSAATGAKNIQYF
CDR3 DNA: TGTGCCAGCAGCTTAGCGTCGTCGGCGGCGACAGGGGCCAAAAACATTCAGTACTTC

CDR3 length: 12
D gene: -
clone size: many
J gene: TRBJ1-1
V gene: TRBV5-1
CDR3 protein: CASSSNSAEAFF
CDR3 DNA: TGCGCCAGCAGCTCCAACAGCGCTGAAGCTTTCTTT

CDR3 length: 11
D gene: -
clone size: -
J gene: TRBJ2-1
V gene: TRBV24-1
CDR3 protein: CATSDGIGSFF
CDR3 DNA: TGTGCCACCAGTGATGGGATCGGGTCATTCTTC

CDR3 length: 19
D gene: -
clone size: -
J gene: TRBJ1-5
V gene: TRBV18
CDR3 protein: CASSPPGRGPGGGNQPQHF
CDR3 DNA: TGTGCCAGCTCACCCCCGGGCAGGGGCCCGGGCGGTGGCAATCAGCCCCAGCATTTT

CDR3 length: 15
D gene: -
clone size: -
J gene: TRBJ2-3
V gene: TRBV7-3
CDR3 protein: CASSLRGGGGDTQYF
CDR3 DNA: TGTGCCAGCAGCTTAAGGGGCGGAGGGGGAGATACGCAGTATTTT

CDR3 length: 16
D gene: TRBD2
clone size: -
J gene: TRBJ2-1
V gene: TRBV24-1
CDR3 protein: CATSDFTSGRVHEQFF
CDR3 DNA: TGTGCCACCAGTGACTTCACTAGCGGGAGGGTCCATGAGCAGTTCTTC

CDR3 length: 14
D gene: -
clone size: -
J gene: TRBJ2-7
V gene: TRBV10-2
CDR3 protein: CASSEAGSSYEQYF
CDR3 DNA: TGCGCCAGCAGTGAGGCCGGGAGCTCCTACGAGCAGTACTTC

CDR3 length: 13
D gene: TRBD1
clone size: few
J gene: TRBJ2-5
V gene: TRBV18
CDR3 protein: CASSGTGQETQYF
CDR3 DNA: TGTGCCAGCTCAGGGACAGGCCAAGAGACCCAGTACTTC

CDR3 length: 12
D gene: -
clone size: -
J gene: TRBJ2-3
V gene: TRBV27
CDR3 protein: CASTLREDTQYF
CDR3 DNA: TGTGCCAGCACCCTTAGGGAAGATACGCAGTATTTT

CDR3 length: 14
D gene: -
clone size: -
J gene: TRBJ1-3
V gene: TRBV28
CDR3 protein: CASQRGLSGNTIYF
CDR3 DNA: TGTGCCAGCCAGAGGGGGTTATCGGGAAACACCATATATTTT

CDR3 length: 15
D gene: -
clone size: few
J gene: TRBJ2-7
V gene: TRBV19
CDR3 protein: CASSLRPGLSSEQYF
CDR3 DNA: TGTGCCAGTAGTCTTCGACCGGGACTCTCATCCGAGCAGTACTTC

CDR3 length: 14
D gene: -
clone size: few
J gene: TRBJ2-1
V gene: TRBV28
CDR3 protein: CASIPRGARNEQFF
CDR3 DNA: TGTGCCAGCATCCCTAGAGGCGCAAGGAATGAGCAGTTCTTC

CDR3 length: 14
D gene: TRBD2
clone size: -
J gene: TRBJ2-3
V gene: TRBV6-1
CDR3 protein: CASGPREGADTQYF
CDR3 DNA: TGTGCCAGCGGCCCGAGGGAGGGAGCAGATACGCAGTATTTT

CDR3 length: 13
D gene: -
clone size: few
J gene: TRBJ2-1
V gene: TRBV5-1
CDR3 protein: CASSPDGYNEQFF
CDR3 DNA: TGCGCCAGCAGCCCGGACGGGTACAATGAGCAGTTCTTC

CDR3 length: 16
D gene: -
clone size: few
J gene: TRBJ1-1
V gene: TRBV28
CDR3 protein: CASSLPLYREYTEAFF
CDR3 DNA: TGTGCCAGCAGTTTACCGTTGTACAGGGAATACACTGAAGCTTTCTTT

CDR3 length: 16
D gene: TRBD2
clone size: many
J gene: TRBJ2-2
V gene: TRBV12-3/TRBV12-4
CDR3 protein: CASTFNSGLNTGELFF
CDR3 DNA: TGTGCCAGCACTTTCAATAGCGGGTTAAACACCGGGGAGCTGTTTTTT

CDR3 length: 21
D gene: TRBD2
clone size: many
J gene: TRBJ2-7
V gene: TRBV4-1
CDR3 protein: CASSRYFGLAGKADASYEQYF
CDR3 DNA: TGCGCCAGCAGCCGGTATTTCGGACTAGCGGGGAAGGCCGATGCGTCCTACGAGCAGTACTTC

CDR3 length: 14
D gene: -
clone size: many
J gene: TRBJ2-2
V gene: TRBV20-1
CDR3 protein: CSARRGSITGELFF
CDR3 DNA: TGCAGTGCTAGAAGGGGTAGCATTACCGGGGAGCTGTTTTTT

CDR3 length: 17
D gene: TRBD2
clone size: -
J gene: TRBJ2-1
V gene: TRBV7-8
CDR3 protein: CASTTTGGGRTFNEQFF
CDR3 DNA: TGTGCCAGCACCACCACCGGGGGCGGGAGGACTTTCAATGAGCAGTTCTTC

CDR3 length: 13
D gene: -
clone size: many
J gene: TRBJ2-1
V gene: TRBV20-1
CDR3 protein: CSARDGNTDEQFF
CDR3 DNA: TGCAGTGCTAGAGACGGGAACACAGATGAGCAGTTCTTC

CDR3 length: 12
D gene: -
clone size: -
J gene: TRBJ1-1
V gene: TRBV29-1
CDR3 protein: CSVGLSNTEAFF
CDR3 DNA: TGCAGCGTAGGACTCTCGAACACTGAAGCTTTCTTT

CDR3 length: 15
D gene: -
clone size: many
J gene: TRBJ1-2
V gene: TRBV7-6
CDR3 protein: CASSPPTISAYGYTF
CDR3 DNA: TGTGCCAGCAGCCCCCCCACAATTTCGGCCTATGGCTACACCTTC